Shown below are 5 T cell receptor beta chains from a single sample sequenced in a study of graft-versus-host responses after intestinal transplantation (dated by TCRdb to the early 2020s). Library method: the immunoSEQ multiplex PCR assay. TCRdb obtained this table from immuneACCESS and retained in-frame rearrangements with V and J assigned. These tables miss some clones; where compared with another copy, unresolved V genes account for less than half of the shortfall, and the remainder is unexplained. This sample is represented by around 78,000 clones; 87% of them were singletons. The ten biggest clones cover less than 9.5% of the sample. The label giving this sample's time point can be read as: cells obtained before transplantation from donor or recipient. These receptors lack a known antigen. This specimen consisted of unstimulated CD8+ T cells sorted from spleen or lymph node cells, obtained before transplant. These receptor sequences come from a human donor who was the organ donor for an intestinal transplant.

V gene TRBV7-2 combines with J gene TRBJ2-3; D ambiguous. With 3 bases removed from V and 0 bases from J, the gap between germline ends came to 10 bases. The CDR3 consists of 15 residues. From germline, CDR1 is SGHTA and CDR2 FQGNSA. Here the CDR3 reads CASSFGLASTDTQYF. The CDR3 nucleotides read TGTGCCAGCAGCTTCGGGTTGGCTAGCACAGATACGCAGTATTTT.

The chain uses TRBV4-1 and TRBJ2-7, with D unresolved. The CDR3 covers 12 residues. Germline CDR1 reads MGHRA; CDR2 reads YSYEKL. Trimming removed 0 bases from V and 5 bases from J, with 5 bases in between. CDR3 in amino acids: CASSQETDEQYF. The CDR3 DNA reads as TGCGCCAGCAGCCAAGAAACGGACGAGCAGTACTTC.

V is TRBV29-1 and J is TRBJ1-2; D gene ambiguous. The V end lost 6 bases, the J end lost 5 bases, and 13 bases lay between the germline ends. This CDR3 has 12 residues. The germline CDR1 and CDR2 sequences are SQVTM and ANQGSEA. In DNA form, the CDR3 reads TGCAGCGTGGGCCCCAGAGGGTATGGCTACACCTTC. It codes for CSVGPRGYGYTF.

The chain employs TRBV10-2 and TRBJ2-7, with D maybe TRBD1 (6 bases). V lost 6 bases to trimming and J lost 4 bases, with 13 bases between them. CDR1 is WSHSY and CDR2 is SAAADI in the germline V gene. This CDR3 is built from 13 residues. CDR3 in DNA: TGCGCCAGCAGGGACAGCATGAAATACGAGCAGTACTTC. This codes for CASRDSMKYEQYF.

The chain joins TRBV11-2 to TRBJ2-7, with 9 bases matching TRBD1. The germline CDR1 and CDR2 sequences are SGHAT and FQNNGV. The CDR3 is 14 amino acids. V trimming: 4 bases; J trimming: 3 bases; junction bases outside the gene matches: 4. DNA for the CDR3: TGTGCCAGCAGCTCTCTGACAGGGGGCTACGAGCAGTACTTC. Protein: CASSSLTGGYEQYF.